The present entry profiles one TCR beta chain with its context. Its antigen remains unknown. The donors were healthy bone marrow donors. The PCR contained 60 Vbeta and 13 Jbeta primers. Method: immunoSEQ multiplex PCR; TCRdb's copy keeps in-frame clones and lacks some. The repertoire table contains about 74,000 clones. This entry belongs to a study of cytomegalovirus exposure and HLA in healthy donors. Regarding the study as a whole: Cytomegalovirus association was assigned to around 150 TCR beta chains. Rarity characterized most TCR sequences, yet some public TCRs appeared in many donors. In vitro work confirmed that a few CMV-associated chains recognize CMV antigens.

CDR3 length equals 14 residues. Germline-derived CDR1 and CDR2 are MGHRA and YSYEKL. V lost 3 bases, J lost 3 bases, and 2 bases stayed unmatched. This rearrangement joins TRBV4-1 to TRBJ2-1; TRBD2 agrees at 7 bases. Sequencing was carried out using PBMCs. This sequence originates from a female donor in good health and CMV-seropositive. The CDR3 loop reads CASSQGGVYNEQFF. In DNA form, the CDR3 reads TGCGCCAGCAGCCAGGGGGGGGTCTACAATGAGCAGTTCTTC.